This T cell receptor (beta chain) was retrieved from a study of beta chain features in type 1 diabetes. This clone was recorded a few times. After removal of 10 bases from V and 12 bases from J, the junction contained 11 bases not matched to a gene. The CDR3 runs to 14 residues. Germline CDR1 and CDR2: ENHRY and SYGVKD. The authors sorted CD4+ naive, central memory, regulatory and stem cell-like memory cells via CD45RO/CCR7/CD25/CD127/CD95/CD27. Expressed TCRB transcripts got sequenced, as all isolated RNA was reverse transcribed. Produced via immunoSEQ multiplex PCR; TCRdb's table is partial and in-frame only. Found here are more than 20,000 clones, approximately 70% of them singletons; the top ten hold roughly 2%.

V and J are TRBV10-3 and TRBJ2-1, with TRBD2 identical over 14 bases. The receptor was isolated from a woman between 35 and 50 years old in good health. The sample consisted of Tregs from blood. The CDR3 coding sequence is TGTGCCACCTTGACTAGCGGGGGGGGGTTTGGGCAGTTCTTC. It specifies CATLTSGGGFGQFF.